These 8 T cell receptor beta chains originate from one sample sequenced in a study of blood T cells in healthy people across ages (dated by TCRdb to between 2014 and 2017). The library came from 5' RACE. The run used an Illumina HiSeq 2500. A second PCR of roughly 6 to 12 cycles was performed with a sample-barcoded 5' primer and a J-beta primer mix. The raw public data were reprocessed by TCRdb itself: fastp quality trimming at Q25, MiXCR clonotype calling, in-frame beta chains only. Here each entry gathers all rows of one CDR3 protein and keeps the most common genes and DNA. Here the sample has approximately 670,000 distinct CDR3 sequences; less than 45% occur a single time. Jointly, the top ten make up around 30% of the sample. Material for sequencing was blood. These receptors were collected from a man older than 75 in good health.

A word on this clonotype: One junction end disagrees with the germline gene, perhaps due to a read error. The chain combines TRBV5-1 with TRBJ2-5; perhaps TRBD2 as D (5 bases). The V gene's germline CDR1 is SGHRS and CDR2 YFSETQ. This CDR3 region has 13 residues. The CDR3 loop reads CASGFKRWETQYF. For the CDR3, the DNA is TGCGCCAGCGGCTTTAAGCGGTGGGAGACCCAGTACTTC.

Remarks on this clonotype: A much larger clone lies one base from this, so it may be a read error. This chain joins TRBV20-1 and TRBJ2-1; D unresolved. CDR3 length equals 12 residues. CDR1 DFQATT and CDR2 SNEGSKA come from the germline V gene (reference sequence). V shed 0 bases and J shed 13 bases, with 13 bases lying between them. CDR3 region: CSARDLQETQFF. The CDR3 DNA is TGCAGTGCTAGAGATCTCCAAGAGACCCAGTTCTTC.

This clonotype was detected only a few times. This rearrangement joins TRBV20-1 to TRBJ2-7, with D unclear. Per the germline V gene, CDR1 is DFQATT and CDR2 is SNEGSKA (reference sequence). This CDR3 spans 15 amino acids. Trimming took 3 bases from V and 3 from J, leaving 18 bases between them. CDR3 region: CSASSLANFDYEQYF. DNA of the CDR3: TGCAGTGCTAGTTCCTTGGCAAATTTCGACTACGAGCAGTACTTC.

Notes on this clonotype: This may be a read error, as it is one base from a much larger clone. The CDR3 is CSARGTSGNNKQFF. The DNA for the CDR3 is TGCAGTGCTAGAGGGACTAGCGGTAACAATAAGCAGTTCTTC. The chain combines TRBV20-1 with TRBJ2-1; 10 nucleotides agree with TRBD2. Germline CDR1 and CDR2: DFQATT and SNEGSKA (reference sequence). The CDR3 sequence is 14 residues long.

The J gene is TRBJ2-7, the V gene TRBV20-1; D tentatively fits TRBD1 or TRBD2 (6 bases each). CDR3 length: 14 amino acids. The germline gives CDR1 DFQATT, CDR2 SNEGSKA (reference sequence). The V gene lost 5 bases and the J gene lost 7 bases, with 21 bases spanning the gap. This chain's CDR3 is CSALEISGASEQYF. DNA of the CDR3: TGCAGTGCTCTAGAGATCTCGGGGGCCAGTGAGCAGTACTTC.

The table lists this clonotype with a few counts. The V gene is TRBV7-2, the J gene TRBJ2-3, with TRBD2 identical over 9 bases. The junction had 10 bases not matched to a gene; V was cut back by 4 bases and J by 5 bases. Germline V gene lookup returns CDR1 SGHTA and CDR2 FQGNSA. CDR3 length: 16 amino acids. CDR3 nucleotide sequence: TGTGCCAGCAGCTCCGGGCGGGGGGGTGGTGTAGATACGCAGTATTTT. This translates into CASSSGRGGGVDTQYF. Full variable domain (missing parts from reference TRBV7-2 and TRBJ2-3): GAGVSQSPSNKVTEKGKDVELRCDPISGHTALYWYRQSLGQGLEFLIYFQGNSAPDKSGLPSDRFSAERTGGSVSTLTIQRTQQEDSAVYLCASSSGRGGGVDTQYFGPGTRLTVL.

This chain joins TRBV9 and TRBJ1-2; TRBD1 is a possible D gene (5 bases). Trimming shortened V by 3 bases and J by 4 bases, and 28 bases separated the two germline ends. Germline V gene lookup returns CDR1 SGDLS and CDR2 YYNGEE. This CDR3 spans 19 amino acids. CDR3 bases: TGTGCCAGCAGCGGCCGGACAAGGGGCGGATCTGGGCTTAGCTATGGCTACACCTTC. This translates into CASSGRTRGGSGLSYGYTF.

This clonotype appeared a few times. V and J are TRBV7-9 and TRBJ2-7, with D unresolved. Trimming took off 5 bases at V and 7 bases at J, with 9 bases between the two ends. The germline V gene has CDR1 SEHNR and CDR2 FQNEAQ (reference sequence). This CDR3 comprises 11 residues. The CDR3 sequence: CASSLNLEQYF. DNA of the CDR3: TGTGCCAGCAGCCTAAACCTTGAGCAGTACTTC.